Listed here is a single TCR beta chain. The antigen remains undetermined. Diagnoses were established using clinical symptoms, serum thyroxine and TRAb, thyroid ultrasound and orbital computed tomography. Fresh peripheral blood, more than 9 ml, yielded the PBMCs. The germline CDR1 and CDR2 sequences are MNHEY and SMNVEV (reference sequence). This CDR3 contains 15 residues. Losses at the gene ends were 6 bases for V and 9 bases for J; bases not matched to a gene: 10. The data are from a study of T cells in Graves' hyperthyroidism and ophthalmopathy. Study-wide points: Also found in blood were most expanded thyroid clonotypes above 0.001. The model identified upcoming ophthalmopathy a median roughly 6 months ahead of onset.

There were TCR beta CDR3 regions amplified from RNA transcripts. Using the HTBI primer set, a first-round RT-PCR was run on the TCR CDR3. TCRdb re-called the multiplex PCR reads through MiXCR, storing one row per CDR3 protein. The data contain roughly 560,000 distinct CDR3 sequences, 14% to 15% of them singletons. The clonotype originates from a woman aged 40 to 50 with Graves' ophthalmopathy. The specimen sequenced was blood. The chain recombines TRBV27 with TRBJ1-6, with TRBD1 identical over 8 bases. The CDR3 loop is CASSPSTGEGSPLHF. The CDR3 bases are TGTGCCAGCAGCCCATCGACAGGGGAAGGTTCACCCCTCCACTTT.